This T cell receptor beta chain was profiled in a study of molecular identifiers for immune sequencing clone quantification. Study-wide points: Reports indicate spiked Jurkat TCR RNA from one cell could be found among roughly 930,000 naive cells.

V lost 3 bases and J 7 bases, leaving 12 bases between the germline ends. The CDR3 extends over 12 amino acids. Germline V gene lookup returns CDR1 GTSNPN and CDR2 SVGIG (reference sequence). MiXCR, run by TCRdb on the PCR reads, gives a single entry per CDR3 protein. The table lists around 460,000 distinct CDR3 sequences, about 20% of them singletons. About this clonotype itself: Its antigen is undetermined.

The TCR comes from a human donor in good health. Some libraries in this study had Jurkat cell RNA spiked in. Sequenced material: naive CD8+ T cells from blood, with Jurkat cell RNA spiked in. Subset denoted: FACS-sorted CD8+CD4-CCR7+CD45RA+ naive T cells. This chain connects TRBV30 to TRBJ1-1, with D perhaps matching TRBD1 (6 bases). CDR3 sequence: CAWSPLDSEAFF. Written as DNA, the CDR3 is TGTGCCTGGAGCCCCTTGGACAGTGAAGCTTTCTTT.